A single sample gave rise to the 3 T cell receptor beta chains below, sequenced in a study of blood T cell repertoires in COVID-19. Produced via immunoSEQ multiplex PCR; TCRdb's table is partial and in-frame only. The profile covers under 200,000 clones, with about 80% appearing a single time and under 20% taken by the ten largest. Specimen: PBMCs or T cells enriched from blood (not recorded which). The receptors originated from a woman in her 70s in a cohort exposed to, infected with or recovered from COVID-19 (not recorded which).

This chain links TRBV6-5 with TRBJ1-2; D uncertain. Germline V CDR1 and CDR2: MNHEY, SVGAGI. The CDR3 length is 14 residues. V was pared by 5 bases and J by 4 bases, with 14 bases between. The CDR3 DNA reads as TGTGCCAGCAGTCTCGCGGGCCCCCTCTATGGCTACACCTTC. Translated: CASSLAGPLYGYTF.

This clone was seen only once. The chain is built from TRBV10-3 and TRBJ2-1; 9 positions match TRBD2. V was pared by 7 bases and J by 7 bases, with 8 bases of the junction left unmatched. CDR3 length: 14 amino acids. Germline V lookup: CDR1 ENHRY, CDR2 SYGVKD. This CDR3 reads CAINPGLARNEQFF. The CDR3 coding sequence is TGTGCCATCAACCCGGGACTAGCTAGAAATGAGCAGTTCTTC.

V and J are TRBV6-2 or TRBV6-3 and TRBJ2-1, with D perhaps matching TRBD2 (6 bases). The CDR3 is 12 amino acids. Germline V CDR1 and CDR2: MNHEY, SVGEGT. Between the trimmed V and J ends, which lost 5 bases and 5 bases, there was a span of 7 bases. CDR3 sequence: CASSGTDNEQFF. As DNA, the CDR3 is TGTGCCAGCAGTGGGACTGACAATGAGCAGTTCTTC.